This TCR beta chain was profiled in a study of T cell repertoires in cytomegalovirus infection. TCRdb ran MiXCR on the reads and lists one entry per CDR3 protein. Of hundreds of thousands of distinct CDR3 sequences in the sample, about 17% were seen once. The sample was PBMCs. This sequence originates from a human donor in good health (CMV status not recorded). Some clones in this sample may be carry-over from other donors' samples.

CDR3 sequence reads: CASTQQGGGYTF. The CDR3 nucleotides read TGTGCCAGCACTCAACAGGGGGGTGGCTACACCTTC. V gene TRBV28 combines with J gene TRBJ1-2, with 8 bases fitting TRBD1. With V trimmed by 7 bases and J by 7 bases, 5 bases remained unmatched. CDR1 MDHEN and CDR2 SYDVKM come from the germline V gene. The CDR3 is 12 amino acids.